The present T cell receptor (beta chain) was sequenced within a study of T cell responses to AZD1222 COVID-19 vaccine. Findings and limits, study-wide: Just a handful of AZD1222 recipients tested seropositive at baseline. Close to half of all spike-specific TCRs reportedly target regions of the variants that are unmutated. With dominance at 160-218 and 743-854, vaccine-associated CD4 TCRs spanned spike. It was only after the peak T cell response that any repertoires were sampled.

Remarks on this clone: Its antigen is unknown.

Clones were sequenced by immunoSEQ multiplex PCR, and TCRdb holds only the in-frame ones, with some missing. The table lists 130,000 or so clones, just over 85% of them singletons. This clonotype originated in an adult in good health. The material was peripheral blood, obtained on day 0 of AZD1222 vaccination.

As DNA, the CDR3 is TGTGCCAGCAGCTCCTGGACAGGGGAAGGCTACACCTTC. It encodes CASSSWTGEGYTF. The chain combines TRBV7-3 with TRBJ1-2, with 9 bases fitting TRBD1. The CDR3 has 13 residues. The J segment lost 8 bases and the V segment lost 4 bases, leaving 5 bases of the junction unmatched. CDR1 and CDR2 from the germline V gene are SGHTA and FQGTGA.